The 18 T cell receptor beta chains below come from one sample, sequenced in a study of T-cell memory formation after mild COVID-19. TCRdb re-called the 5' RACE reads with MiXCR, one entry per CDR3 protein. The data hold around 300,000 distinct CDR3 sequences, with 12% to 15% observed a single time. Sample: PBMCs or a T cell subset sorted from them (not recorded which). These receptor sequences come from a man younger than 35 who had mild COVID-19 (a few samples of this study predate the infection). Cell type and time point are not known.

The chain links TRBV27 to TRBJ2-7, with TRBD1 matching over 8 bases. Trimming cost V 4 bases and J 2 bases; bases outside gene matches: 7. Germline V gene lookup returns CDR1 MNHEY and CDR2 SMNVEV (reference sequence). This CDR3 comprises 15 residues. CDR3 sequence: CASSSRTGKAYEQYF. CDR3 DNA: TGTGCCAGCAGTTCGAGGACAGGGAAGGCCTACGAGCAGTACTTC.

The CDR3 reads CASPRGNTGELFF. CDR3 sequence (DNA): TGTGCCAGCCCGCGGGGGAACACCGGGGAGCTGTTTTTT. This chain connects TRBV6-6 to TRBJ2-2; possibly TRBD2 for D (6 bases). The CDR3 covers 13 residues. Germline assignment: CDR1 MNHNY and CDR2 SVGAGI (reference sequence). Deletions cut 8 bases from V and 1 base from J, with 8 bases between.

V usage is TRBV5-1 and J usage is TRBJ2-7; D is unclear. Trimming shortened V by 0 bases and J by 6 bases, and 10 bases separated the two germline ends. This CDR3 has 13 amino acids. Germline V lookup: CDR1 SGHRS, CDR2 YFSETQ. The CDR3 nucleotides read TGCGCCAGCAGCTTGGATGGGCGGTCCGAGCAGTACGTC. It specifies CASSLDGRSEQYV.

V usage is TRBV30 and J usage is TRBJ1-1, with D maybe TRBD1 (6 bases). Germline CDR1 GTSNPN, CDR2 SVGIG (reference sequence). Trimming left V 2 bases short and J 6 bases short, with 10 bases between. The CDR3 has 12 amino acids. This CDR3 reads CAWSKQGSEAFF. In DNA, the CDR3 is TGTGCCTGGAGTAAACAGGGATCTGAAGCTTTCTTT.

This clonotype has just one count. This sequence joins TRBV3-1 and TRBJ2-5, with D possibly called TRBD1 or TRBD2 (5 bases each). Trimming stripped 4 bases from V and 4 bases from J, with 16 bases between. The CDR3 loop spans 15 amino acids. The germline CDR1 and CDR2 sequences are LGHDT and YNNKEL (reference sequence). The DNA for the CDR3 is TGTGCCAGCAGCCCCGCGCTCGGGGCCCTAGAGACCCAGTACTTC. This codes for CASSPALGALETQYF.

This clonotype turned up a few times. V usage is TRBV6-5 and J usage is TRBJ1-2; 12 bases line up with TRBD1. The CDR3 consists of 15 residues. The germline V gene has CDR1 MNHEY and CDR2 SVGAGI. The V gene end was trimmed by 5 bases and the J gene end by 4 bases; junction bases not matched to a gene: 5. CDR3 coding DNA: TGTGCCAGCAGTCCGGGACAGGGGGCACCCTATGGCTACACCTTC. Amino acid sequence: CASSPGQGAPYGYTF.

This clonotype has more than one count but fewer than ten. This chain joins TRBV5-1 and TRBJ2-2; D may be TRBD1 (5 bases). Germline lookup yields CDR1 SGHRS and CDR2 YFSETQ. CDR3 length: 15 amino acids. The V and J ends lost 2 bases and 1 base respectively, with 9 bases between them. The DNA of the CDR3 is TGCGCCAGCAGCTTTACAACAGGGAACACCGGGGAGCTGTTTTTT. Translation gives CASSFTTGNTGELFF.

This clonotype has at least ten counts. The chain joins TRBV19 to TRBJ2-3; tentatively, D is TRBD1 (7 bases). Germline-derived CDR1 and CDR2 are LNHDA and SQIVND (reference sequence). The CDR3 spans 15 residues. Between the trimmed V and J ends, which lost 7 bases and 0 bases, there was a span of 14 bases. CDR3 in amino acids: CASTMQGGSTDTQYF. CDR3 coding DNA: TGTGCCAGTACCATGCAGGGGGGAAGCACAGATACGCAGTATTTT.

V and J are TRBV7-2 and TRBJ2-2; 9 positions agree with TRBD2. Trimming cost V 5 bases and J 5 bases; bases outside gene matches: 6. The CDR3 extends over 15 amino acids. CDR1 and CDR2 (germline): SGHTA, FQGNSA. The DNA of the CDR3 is TGTGCCAGCAGCCCTCTAGCGGGGTATACCGGGGAGCTGTTTTTT. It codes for CASSPLAGYTGELFF. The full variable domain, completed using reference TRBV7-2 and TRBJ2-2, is GAGVSQSPSNKVTEKGKDVELRCDPISGHTALYWYRQSLGQGLEFLIYFQGNSAPDKSGLPSDRFSAERTGGSVSTLTIQRTQQEDSAVYLCASSPLAGYTGELFFGEGSRLTVL.

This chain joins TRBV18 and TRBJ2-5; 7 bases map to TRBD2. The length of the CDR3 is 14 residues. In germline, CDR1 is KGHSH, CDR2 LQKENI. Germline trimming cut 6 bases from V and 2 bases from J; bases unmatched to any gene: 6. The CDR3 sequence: CASSRLALQETQYF. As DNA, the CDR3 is TGTGCCAGCTCCCGACTAGCCTTACAAGAGACCCAGTACTTC. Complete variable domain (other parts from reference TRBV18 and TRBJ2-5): NAGVMQNPRHLVRRRGQEARLRCSPMKGHSHVYWYRQLPEEGLKFMVYLQKENIIDESGMPKERFSAEFPKEGPSILRIQQVVRGDSAAYFCASSRLALQETQYFGPGTRLLVL.

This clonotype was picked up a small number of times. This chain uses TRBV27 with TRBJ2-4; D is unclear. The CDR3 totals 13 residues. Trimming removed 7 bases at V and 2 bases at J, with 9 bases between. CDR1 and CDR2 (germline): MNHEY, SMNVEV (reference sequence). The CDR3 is CASMGSPKNIQYF. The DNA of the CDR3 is TGTGCCAGCATGGGATCGCCCAAAAACATTCAGTACTTC.

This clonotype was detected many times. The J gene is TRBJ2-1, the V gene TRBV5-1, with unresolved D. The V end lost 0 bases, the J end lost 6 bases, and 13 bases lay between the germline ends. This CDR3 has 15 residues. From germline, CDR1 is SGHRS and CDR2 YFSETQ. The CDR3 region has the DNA TGCGCCAGCAGCTTGGAGGTATTGACGGCCAATGAGCAGTTCTTC. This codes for CASSLEVLTANEQFF.

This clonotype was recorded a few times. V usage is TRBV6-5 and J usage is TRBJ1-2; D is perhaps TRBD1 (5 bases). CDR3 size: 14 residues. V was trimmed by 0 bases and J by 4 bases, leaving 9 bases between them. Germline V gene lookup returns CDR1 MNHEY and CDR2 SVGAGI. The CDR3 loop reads CASSYSMGGYGYTF. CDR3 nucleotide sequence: TGTGCCAGCAGTTACTCGATGGGGGGCTATGGCTACACCTTC.

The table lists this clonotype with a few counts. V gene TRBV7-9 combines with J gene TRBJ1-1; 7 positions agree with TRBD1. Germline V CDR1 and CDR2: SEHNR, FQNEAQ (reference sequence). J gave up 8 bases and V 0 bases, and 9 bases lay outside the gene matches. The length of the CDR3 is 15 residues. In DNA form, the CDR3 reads TGTGCCAGCAGCTTAGCTGGGGATGAGGGGGCGGAAGCTTTCTTT. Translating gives CASSLAGDEGAEAFF. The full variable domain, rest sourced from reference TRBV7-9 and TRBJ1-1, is DTGVSQNPRHKITKRGQNVTFRCDPISEHNRLYWYRQTLGQGPEFLTYFQNEAQLEKSRLLSDRFSAERPKGSFSTLEIQRTEQGDSAMYLCASSLAGDEGAEAFFGQGTRLTVV.

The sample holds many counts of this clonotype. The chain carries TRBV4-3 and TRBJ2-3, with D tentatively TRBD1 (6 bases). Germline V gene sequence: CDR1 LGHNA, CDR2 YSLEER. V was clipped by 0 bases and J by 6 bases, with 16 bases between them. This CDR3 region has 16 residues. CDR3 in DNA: TGCGCCAGCAGCCAAGAGGTCAGGGGCATGGTGGATACGCAGTATTTT. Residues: CASSQEVRGMVDTQYF.

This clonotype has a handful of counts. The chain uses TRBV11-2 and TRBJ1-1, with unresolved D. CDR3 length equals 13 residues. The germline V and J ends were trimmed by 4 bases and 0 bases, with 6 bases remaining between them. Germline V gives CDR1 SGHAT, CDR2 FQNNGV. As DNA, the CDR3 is TGTGCCAGCAGCTCCTCGATGAACACTGAAGCTTTCTTT. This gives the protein CASSSSMNTEAFF.

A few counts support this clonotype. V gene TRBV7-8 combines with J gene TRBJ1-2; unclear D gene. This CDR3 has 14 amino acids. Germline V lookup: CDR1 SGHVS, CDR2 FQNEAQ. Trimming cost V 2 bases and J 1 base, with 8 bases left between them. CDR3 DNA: TGTGCCAGCAGCTTACTGAGGAATAACTATGGCTACACCTTC. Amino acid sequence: CASSLLRNNYGYTF.

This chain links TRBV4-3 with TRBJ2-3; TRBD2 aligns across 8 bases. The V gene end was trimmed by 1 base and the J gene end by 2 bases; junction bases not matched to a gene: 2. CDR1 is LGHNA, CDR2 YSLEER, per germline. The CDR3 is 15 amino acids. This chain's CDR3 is CASSQGRGDTDTQYF. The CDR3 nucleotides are TGCGCCAGCAGCCAAGGGCGGGGGGACACAGATACGCAGTATTTT.